These T cell receptor beta chains were read from a single sample in a study of OX40 agonist ivuxolimab in advanced cancers. The method was immunoSEQ multiplex PCR; TCRdb's version includes in-frame clones alone and lacks a portion of them. The table shows more than 45,000 clones, with roughly 84% occurring only once. The sample in question was CD4+ or CD8+ T cells sorted from blood, obtained in a trial of the OX40 agonist ivuxolimab. These receptors came from an adult with an advanced solid tumor such as melanoma, head and neck, liver or kidney cancer. Each CDR3 is given with its conserved first and last residue. Fields, in order: V gene, D gene, CDR3 length, CDR3 protein. D genes are given only for firm matches.

V gene: TRBV15
D gene: NA
CDR3 length: 15
CDR3 protein: CATSRRQGSTDTQYF

V gene: TRBV5-1
D gene: NA
CDR3 length: 16
CDR3 protein: CASSPGRDRSSYEQYF

V gene: TRBV6-1
D gene: NA
CDR3 length: 14
CDR3 protein: CASSWGDSGNTIYF

V gene: TRBV10-3
D gene: NA
CDR3 length: 17
CDR3 protein: CAISESSGRGIGSPLHF

V gene: TRBV11-2
D gene: NA
CDR3 length: 11
CDR3 protein: CASSLVEIAFF

V gene: TRBV25-1
D gene: NA
CDR3 length: 15
CDR3 protein: CASSEGVSGANVLTF

V gene: TRBV6-1
D gene: TRBD1
CDR3 length: 14
CDR3 protein: CASSVRGGDSPLHF

V gene: TRBV28
D gene: NA
CDR3 length: 14
CDR3 protein: CASSRSSYNSPLHF

V gene: TRBV7-6
D gene: TRBD1
CDR3 length: 15
CDR3 protein: CASSTGQEYTDTQYF

V gene: TRBV14
D gene: TRBD2
CDR3 length: 14
CDR3 protein: CASSQELAGGGRFF

V gene: TRBV7-8
D gene: NA
CDR3 length: 16
CDR3 protein: CASSSRAPSSYNEQFF

V gene: TRBV30
D gene: NA
CDR3 length: 14
CDR3 protein: CAWSRGGVGNEQYF

V gene: TRBV10-2
D gene: TRBD1
CDR3 length: 15
CDR3 protein: CASKVGQGANGELFF

V gene: TRBV7-8
D gene: TRBD1
CDR3 length: 16
CDR3 protein: CASSLVAGGMNTEAFF

V gene: TRBV7-6
D gene: TRBD1
CDR3 length: 17
CDR3 protein: CASSYGTDPSGANVLTF

V gene: TRBV18
D gene: TRBD1
CDR3 length: 15
CDR3 protein: CASSPGQGAYSPLHF

V gene: TRBV2
D gene: NA
CDR3 length: 15
CDR3 protein: CASSSPGGKSQPQHF

V gene: TRBV11-2
D gene: NA
CDR3 length: 15
CDR3 protein: CASSLHGKSYNEQFF

V gene: TRBV9
D gene: TRBD1
CDR3 length: 15
CDR3 protein: CASSATGTATEKLFF

V gene: TRBV6-1
D gene: TRBD1
CDR3 length: 15
CDR3 protein: CASSATGTANEKLFF

V gene: TRBV9
D gene: TRBD2
CDR3 length: 16
CDR3 protein: CASSVDGLAGVDEQFF

V gene: TRBV2
D gene: TRBD1
CDR3 length: 15
CDR3 protein: CASSALDRGNSPLHF

V gene: TRBV28
D gene: TRBD1
CDR3 length: 15
CDR3 protein: CASSVGGTGNYGYTF

V gene: TRBV2
D gene: TRBD1
CDR3 length: 14
CDR3 protein: CASRDRASNYGYTF

V gene: TRBV11-2
D gene: NA
CDR3 length: 16
CDR3 protein: CASSPEPQGYYNEQFF

V gene: TRBV9
D gene: TRBD1
CDR3 length: 15
CDR3 protein: CASSVGQGAGYGYTF

V gene: TRBV9
D gene: NA
CDR3 length: 17
CDR3 protein: CASSPQHALAALQEQYF

V gene: TRBV28
D gene: NA
CDR3 length: 16
CDR3 protein: CASSLFGGSSYNEQFF

V gene: TRBV19
D gene: TRBD1
CDR3 length: 16
CDR3 protein: CASRGTGLGSNQPQHF

V gene: TRBV11-3
D gene: NA
CDR3 length: 15
CDR3 protein: CASSLEAGHHYEQYF

V gene: TRBV19
D gene: TRBD1
CDR3 length: 14
CDR3 protein: CASSMGPGGTEAFF

V gene: TRBV7-9
D gene: NA
CDR3 length: 15
CDR3 protein: CASSLGALRDSPLHF

V gene: TRBV18
D gene: NA
CDR3 length: 15
CDR3 protein: CASSPPTGAGYGYTF